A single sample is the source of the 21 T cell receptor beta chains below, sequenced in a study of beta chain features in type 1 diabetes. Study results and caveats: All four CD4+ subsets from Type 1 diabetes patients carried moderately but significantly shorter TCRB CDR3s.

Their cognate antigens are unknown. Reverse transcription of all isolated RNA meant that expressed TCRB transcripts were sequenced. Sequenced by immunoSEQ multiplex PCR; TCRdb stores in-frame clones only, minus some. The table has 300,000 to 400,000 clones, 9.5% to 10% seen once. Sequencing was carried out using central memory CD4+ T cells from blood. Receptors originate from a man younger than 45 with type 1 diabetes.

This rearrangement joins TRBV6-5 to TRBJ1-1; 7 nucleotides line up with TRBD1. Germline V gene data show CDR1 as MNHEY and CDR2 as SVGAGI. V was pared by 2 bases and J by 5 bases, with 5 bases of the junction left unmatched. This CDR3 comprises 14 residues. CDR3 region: CASSYPGGWTEAFF. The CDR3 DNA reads TGTGCCAGCAGTTACCCAGGGGGGTGGACTGAAGCTTTCTTT.

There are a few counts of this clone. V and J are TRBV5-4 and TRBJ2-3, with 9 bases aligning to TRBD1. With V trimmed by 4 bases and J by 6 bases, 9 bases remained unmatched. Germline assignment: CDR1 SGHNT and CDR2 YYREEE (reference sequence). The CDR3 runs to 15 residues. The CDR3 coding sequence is TGTGCCAGCAGCCCCCGGGACAGGGAAGAGGATACGCAGTATTTT. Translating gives CASSPRDREEDTQYF.

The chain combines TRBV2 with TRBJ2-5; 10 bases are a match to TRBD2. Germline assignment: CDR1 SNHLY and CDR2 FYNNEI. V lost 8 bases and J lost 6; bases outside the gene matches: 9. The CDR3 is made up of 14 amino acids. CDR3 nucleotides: TGTGCCAGCGCAAAGCGGGAGGGCCAGCAGACCCAGTACTTC. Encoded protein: CASAKREGQQTQYF.

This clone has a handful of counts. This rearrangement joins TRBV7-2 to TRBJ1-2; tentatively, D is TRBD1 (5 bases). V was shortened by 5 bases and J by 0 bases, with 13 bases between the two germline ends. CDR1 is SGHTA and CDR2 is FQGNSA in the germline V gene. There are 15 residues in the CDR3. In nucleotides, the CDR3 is TGTGCCAGCAGCGAGGGACGCCGAGCTAACTATGGCTACACCTTC. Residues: CASSEGRRANYGYTF.

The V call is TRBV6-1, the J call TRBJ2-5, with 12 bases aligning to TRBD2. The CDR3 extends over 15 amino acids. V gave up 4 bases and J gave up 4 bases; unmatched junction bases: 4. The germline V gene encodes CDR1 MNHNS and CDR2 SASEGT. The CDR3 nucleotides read TGTGCCAGCAGTGTACTAGCGGGAGGCCGAGAGACCCAGTACTTC. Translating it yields CASSVLAGGRETQYF.

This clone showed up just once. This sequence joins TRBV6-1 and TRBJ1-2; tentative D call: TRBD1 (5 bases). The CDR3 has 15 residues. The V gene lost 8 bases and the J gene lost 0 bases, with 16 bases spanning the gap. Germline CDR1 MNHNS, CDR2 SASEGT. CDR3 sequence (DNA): TGTGCCAGCTCGGGCAGGGCCTTCTCTAACTATGGCTACACCTTC. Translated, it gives CASSGRAFSNYGYTF.

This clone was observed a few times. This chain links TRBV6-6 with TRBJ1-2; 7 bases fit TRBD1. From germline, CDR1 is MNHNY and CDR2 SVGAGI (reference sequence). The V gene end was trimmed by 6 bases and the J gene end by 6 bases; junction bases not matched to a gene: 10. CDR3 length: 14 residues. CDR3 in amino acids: CASREQGSPNGYTF. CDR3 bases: TGTGCCAGCAGGGAACAGGGGTCGCCTAATGGCTACACCTTC.

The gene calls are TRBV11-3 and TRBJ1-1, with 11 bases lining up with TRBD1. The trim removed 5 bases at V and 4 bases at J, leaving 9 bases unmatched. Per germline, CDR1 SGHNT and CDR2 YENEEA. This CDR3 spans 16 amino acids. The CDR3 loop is CASSPGQGVGSTEAFF. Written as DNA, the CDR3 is TGTGCCAGCAGCCCGGGACAGGGGGTAGGCTCCACTGAAGCTTTCTTT. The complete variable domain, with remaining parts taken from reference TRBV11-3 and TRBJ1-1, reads EAGVVQSPRYKIIEKKQPVAFWCNPISGHNTLYWYLQNLGQGPELLIRYENEEAVDDSQLPKDRFSAERLKGVDSTLKIQPAELGDSAVYLCASSPGQGVGSTEAFFGQGTRLTVV.

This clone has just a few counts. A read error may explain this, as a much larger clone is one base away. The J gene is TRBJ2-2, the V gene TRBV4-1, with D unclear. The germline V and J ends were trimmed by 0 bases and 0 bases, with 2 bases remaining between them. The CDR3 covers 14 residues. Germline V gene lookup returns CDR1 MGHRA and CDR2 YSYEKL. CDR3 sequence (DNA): TGCGCCAGCAGCCAAGAGGCGAACACCGGGGAGCTGTTTTTT. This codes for CASSQEANTGELFF.

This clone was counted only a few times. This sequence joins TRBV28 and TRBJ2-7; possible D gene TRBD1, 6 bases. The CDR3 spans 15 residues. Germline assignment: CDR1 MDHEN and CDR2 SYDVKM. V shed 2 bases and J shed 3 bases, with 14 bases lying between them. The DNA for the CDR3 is TGTGCCAGCAGTTTAACTTCAGGGGCGGGCTACGAGCAGTACTTC. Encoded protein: CASSLTSGAGYEQYF.

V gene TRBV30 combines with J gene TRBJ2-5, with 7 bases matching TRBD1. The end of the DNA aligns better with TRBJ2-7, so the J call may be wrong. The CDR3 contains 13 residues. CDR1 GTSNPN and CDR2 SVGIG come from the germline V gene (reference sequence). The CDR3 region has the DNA TGTGCCTGGAGCCGGGACAGCTCCTACGAGCAGTACTTC. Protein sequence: CAWSRDSSYEQYF.

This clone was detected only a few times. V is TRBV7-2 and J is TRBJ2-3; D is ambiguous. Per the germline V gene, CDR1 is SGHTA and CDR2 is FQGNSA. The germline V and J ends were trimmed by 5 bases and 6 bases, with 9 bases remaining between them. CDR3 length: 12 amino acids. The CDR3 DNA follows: TGTGCCAGCAGCATAACACGGGATACGCAGTATTTT. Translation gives CASSITRDTQYF.

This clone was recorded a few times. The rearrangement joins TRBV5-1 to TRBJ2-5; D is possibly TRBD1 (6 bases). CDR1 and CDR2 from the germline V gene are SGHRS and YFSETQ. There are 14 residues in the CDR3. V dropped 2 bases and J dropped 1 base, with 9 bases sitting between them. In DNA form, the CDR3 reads TGCGCCAGCAGCTTTGGACAGCCCCAAGAGACCCAGTACTTC. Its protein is CASSFGQPQETQYF.

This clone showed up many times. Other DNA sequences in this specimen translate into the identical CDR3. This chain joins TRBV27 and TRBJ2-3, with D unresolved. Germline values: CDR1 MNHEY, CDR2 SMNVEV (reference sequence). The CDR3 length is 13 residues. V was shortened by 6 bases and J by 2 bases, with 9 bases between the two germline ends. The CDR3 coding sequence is TGTGCCAGCAGCAAGGCCGACACAGATACGCAGTATTTT. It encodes CASSKADTDTQYF.

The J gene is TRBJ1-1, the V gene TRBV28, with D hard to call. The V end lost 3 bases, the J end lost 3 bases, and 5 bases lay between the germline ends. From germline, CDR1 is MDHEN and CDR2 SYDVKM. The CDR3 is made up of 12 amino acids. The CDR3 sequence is CASSLPHTEAFF. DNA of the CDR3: TGTGCCAGCAGTTTGCCCCACACTGAAGCTTTCTTT.

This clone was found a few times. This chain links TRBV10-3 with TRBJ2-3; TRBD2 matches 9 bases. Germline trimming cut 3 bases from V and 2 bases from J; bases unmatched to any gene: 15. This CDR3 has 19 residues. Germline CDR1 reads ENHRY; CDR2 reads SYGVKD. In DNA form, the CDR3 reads TGTGCCATCAGTGACTCCCTAGCGGGAACCCTTCTTCCCACAGATACGCAGTATTTT. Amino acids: CAISDSLAGTLLPTDTQYF.

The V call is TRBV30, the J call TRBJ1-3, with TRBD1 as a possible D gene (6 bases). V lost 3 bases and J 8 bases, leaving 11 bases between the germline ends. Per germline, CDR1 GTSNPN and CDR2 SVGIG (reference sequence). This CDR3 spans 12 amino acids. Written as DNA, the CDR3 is TGTGCCTGGAGCGTTCAGGGGCACACCATATATTTT. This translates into CAWSVQGHTIYF. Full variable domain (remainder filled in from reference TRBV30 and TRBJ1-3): SQTIHQWPATLVQPVGSPLSLECTVEGTSNPNLYWYRQAAGRGLQLLFYSVGIGQISSEVPQNLSASRPQDRQFILSSKKLLLSDSGFYLCAWSVQGHTIYFGEGSWLTVV.

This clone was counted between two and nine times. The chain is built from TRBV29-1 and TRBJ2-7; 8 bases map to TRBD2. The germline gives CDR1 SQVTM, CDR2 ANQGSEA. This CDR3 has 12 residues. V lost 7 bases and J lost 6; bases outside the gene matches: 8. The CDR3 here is CSATGGASEQYF. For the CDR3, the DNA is TGCAGCGCCACCGGGGGGGCAAGCGAGCAGTACTTC.

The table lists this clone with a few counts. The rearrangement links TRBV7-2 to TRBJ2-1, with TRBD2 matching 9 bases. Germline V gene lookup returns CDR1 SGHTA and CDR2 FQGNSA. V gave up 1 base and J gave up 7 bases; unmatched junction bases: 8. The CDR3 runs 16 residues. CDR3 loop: CASSLVGGRAGNEQFF. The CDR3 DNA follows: TGTGCCAGCAGCTTAGTAGGCGGGAGGGCGGGGAATGAGCAGTTCTTC.

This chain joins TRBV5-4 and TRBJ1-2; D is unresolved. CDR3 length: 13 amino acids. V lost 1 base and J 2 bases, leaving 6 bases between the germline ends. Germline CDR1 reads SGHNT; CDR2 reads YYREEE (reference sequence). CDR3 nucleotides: TGTGCCAGCAGCTTGCCACCCAACTATGGCTACACCTTC. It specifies CASSLPPNYGYTF.

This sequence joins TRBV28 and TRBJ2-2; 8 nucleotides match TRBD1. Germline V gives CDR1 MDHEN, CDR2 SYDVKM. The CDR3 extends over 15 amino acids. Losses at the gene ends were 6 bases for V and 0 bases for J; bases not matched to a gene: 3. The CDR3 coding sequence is TGTGCCAGCAGCCCAGGGGGCCCGAACACCGGGGAGCTGTTTTTT. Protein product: CASSPGGPNTGELFF. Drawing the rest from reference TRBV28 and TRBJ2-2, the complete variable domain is DVKVTQSSRYLVKRTGEKVFLECVQDMDHENMFWYRQDPGLGLRLIYFSYDVKMKEKGDIPEGYSVSREKKERFSLILESASTNQTSMYLCASSPGGPNTGELFFGEGSRLTVL.